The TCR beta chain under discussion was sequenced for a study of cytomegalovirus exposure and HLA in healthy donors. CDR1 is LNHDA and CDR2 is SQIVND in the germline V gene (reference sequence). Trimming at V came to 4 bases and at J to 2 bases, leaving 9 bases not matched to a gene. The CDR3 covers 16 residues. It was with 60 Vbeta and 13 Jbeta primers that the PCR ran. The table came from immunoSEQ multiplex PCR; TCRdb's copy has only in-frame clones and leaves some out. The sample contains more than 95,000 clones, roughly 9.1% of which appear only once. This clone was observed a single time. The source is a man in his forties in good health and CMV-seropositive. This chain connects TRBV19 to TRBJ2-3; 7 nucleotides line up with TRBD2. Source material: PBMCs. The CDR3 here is CASSTRETYVTDTQYF. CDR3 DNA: TGTGCCAGTAGTACGCGGGAGACGTATGTCACAGATACGCAGTATTTT.